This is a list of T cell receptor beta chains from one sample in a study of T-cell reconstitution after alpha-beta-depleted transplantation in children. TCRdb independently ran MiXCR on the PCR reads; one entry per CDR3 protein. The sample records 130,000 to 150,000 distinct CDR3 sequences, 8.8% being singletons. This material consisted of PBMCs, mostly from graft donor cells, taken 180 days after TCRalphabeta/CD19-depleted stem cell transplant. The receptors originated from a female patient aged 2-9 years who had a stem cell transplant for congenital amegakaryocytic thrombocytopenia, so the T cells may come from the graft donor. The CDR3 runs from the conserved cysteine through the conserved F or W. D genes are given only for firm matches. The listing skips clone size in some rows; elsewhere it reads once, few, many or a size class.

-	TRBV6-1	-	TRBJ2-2	CASSVQGYGTGELFF	TGTGCCAGCAGTGTTCAGGGTTATGGAACCGGGGAGCTGTTTTTT
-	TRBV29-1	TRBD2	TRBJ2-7	CSVKGTSGRYEQYF	TGCAGCGTTAAGGGGACTAGCGGGCGATACGAGCAGTACTTC
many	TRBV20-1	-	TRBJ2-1	CSARASGGRDEQFF	TGCAGTGCTAGAGCCTCGGGTGGGCGGGATGAGCAGTTCTTC
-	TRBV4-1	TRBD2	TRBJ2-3	CASSEVAAGLAVTDTQYF	TGCGCCAGCAGCGAAGTGGCCGCGGGACTAGCTGTTACAGATACGCAGTATTTT
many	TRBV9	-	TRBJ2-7	CASSPLTGRAYEQYF	TGTGCCAGCAGCCCCCTGACCGGGCGAGCCTACGAGCAGTACTTC
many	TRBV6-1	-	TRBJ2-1	CASSVQLEGGNEQFF	TGTGCCAGCAGCGTTCAGCTTGAGGGCGGGAATGAGCAGTTCTTC
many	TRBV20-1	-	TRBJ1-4	CSAPRGADEKLFF	TGCAGTGCCCCCAGGGGCGCGGATGAAAAACTGTTTTTT
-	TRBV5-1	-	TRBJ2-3	CASSPAVTVTDTQYF	TGCGCCAGCAGCCCGGCGGTGACAGTTACAGATACGCAGTATTTT
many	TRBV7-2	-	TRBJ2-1	CASSLSAFNEQFF	TGTGCCAGCAGCTTAAGCGCGTTTAATGAGCAGTTCTTC
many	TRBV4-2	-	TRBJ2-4	CASSQVDGVAKNIQYF	TGTGCCAGCAGCCAAGTGGACGGCGTAGCCAAAAACATTCAGTACTTC
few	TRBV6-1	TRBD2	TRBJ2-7	CATNPTSGRGEQYF	TGTGCCACCAATCCGACTAGCGGGAGAGGCGAGCAGTACTTC
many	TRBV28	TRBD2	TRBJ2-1	CASSPLAGVGEQFF	TGTGCCAGCAGTCCACTAGCGGGAGTTGGTGAGCAGTTCTTC
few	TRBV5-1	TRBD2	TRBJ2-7	CASSLSLAGGDSYEQYF	TGCGCCAGCAGCCTGTCGCTAGCGGGGGGCGACTCCTACGAGCAGTACTTC
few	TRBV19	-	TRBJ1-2	CASSNDGRRYGYTF	TGTGCCAGTAGTAATGACGGACGACGCTATGGCTACACCTTC
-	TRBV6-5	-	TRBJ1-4	CASSNLGRATNEKLFF	TGTGCCAGCAGTAACCTGGGACGGGCAACTAATGAAAAACTGTTTTTT
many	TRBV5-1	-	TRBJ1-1	CASSLVFVGEENTEAFF	TGCGCCAGCAGCTTGGTTTTTGTGGGGGAGGAGAACACTGAAGCTTTCTTT
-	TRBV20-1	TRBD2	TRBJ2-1	CCARPGREPYNEQFF	TGCTGTGCTAGGCCGGGGCGGGAGCCGTACAATGAGCAGTTCTTC
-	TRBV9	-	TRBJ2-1	CASSVGWQTNNEQFF	TGTGCCAGCAGCGTAGGGTGGCAGACCAACAATGAGCAGTTCTTC
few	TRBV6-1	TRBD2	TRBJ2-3	CASLAPKWGGADTQYF	TGTGCCAGCCTCGCCCCCAAGTGGGGAGGGGCAGATACGCAGTATTTT
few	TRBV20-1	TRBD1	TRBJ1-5	CSARPTGGTHQPQHF	TGCAGTGCCCGACCGACAGGGGGAACCCATCAGCCCCAGCATTTT
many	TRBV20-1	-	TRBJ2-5	CSATPPKPGPGETQYF	TGCAGTGCTACTCCCCCCAAACCGGGACCAGGGGAGACCCAGTACTTC
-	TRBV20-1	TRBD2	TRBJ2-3	CSARVAGGSPRKWADTQYF	TGCAGTGCTAGAGTAGCGGGAGGGTCTCCTCGCAAGTGGGCAGATACGCAGTATTTT
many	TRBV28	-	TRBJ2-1	CASSFSGNSYNEQFF	TGTGCCAGCAGTTTTTCAGGGAACTCCTACAATGAGCAGTTCTTC
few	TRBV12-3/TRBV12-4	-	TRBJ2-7	CASSLVVGDRRTFHYEQYF	TGTGCCAGCAGTTTAGTGGTCGGTGACAGACGAACATTCCACTACGAGCAGTACTTC
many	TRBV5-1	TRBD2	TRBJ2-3	CASSLGLAGLLDTQYF	TGCGCCAGCAGCCTGGGACTAGCGGGACTTTTAGATACGCAGTATTTT
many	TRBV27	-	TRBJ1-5	CASSLQGRVRQPQHF	TGTGCCAGCAGTTTACAGGGGAGGGTGCGGCAGCCCCAGCATTTT
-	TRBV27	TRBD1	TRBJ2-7	CASSPPSGTGVHEQYF	TGTGCCAGCAGTCCACCCTCCGGGACAGGGGTTCACGAGCAGTACTTC
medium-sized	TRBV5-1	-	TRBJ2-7	CASSLQGSPPYEQYF	TGCGCCAGCAGCTTGCAGGGCTCCCCCCCCTACGAGCAGTACTTC
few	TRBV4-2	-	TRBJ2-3	CASSQDLPPDTQYF	TGTGCCAGCAGCCAAGATCTCCCACCAGATACGCAGTATTTT
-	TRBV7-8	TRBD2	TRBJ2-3	CASSLARTSGTDTQYF	TGTGCCAGCAGCTTAGCGCGGACTAGCGGCACAGATACGCAGTATTTT
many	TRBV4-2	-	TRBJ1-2	CASSQARLQNYGYTF	TGTGCCAGCAGCCAAGCTCGACTGCAAAACTATGGCTACACCTTC
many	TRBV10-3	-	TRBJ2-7	CAIIRTDRFYEQYF	TGTGCCATCATCAGGACAGACAGGTTTTACGAGCAGTACTTC
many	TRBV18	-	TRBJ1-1	CASSPGGSSTEAFF	TGTGCCAGCTCACCGGGCGGGAGTAGCACTGAAGCTTTCTTT
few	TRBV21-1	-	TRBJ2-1	CASLKRVKTSGGEDEQFF	TGTGCCAGCCTTAAACGGGTTAAGACTAGCGGGGGAGAAGATGAGCAGTTCTTC
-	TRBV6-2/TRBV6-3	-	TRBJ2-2	CASSSYGGTGELFF	TGTGCCAGCAGTTCCTACGGCGGCACCGGGGAGCTGTTTTTT
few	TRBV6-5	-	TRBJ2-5	CASSYTSQETQYF	TGTGCCAGCAGTTACACAAGTCAAGAGACCCAGTACTTC
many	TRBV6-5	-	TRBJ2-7	CASSYFRGGYEQYF	TGTGCCAGCAGTTACTTCCGGGGCGGTTACGAGCAGTACTTC
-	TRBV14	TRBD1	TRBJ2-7	CASSQVKGGYHEQYF	TGTGCCAGCAGCCAAGTCAAAGGGGGCTACCACGAGCAGTACTTC
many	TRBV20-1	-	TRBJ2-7	CSARDSSSDYEQYF	TGCAGTGCTAGAGATAGTAGCTCCGACTACGAGCAGTACTTC
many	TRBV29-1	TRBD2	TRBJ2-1	CSVETTRGSYNEQFF	TGCAGCGTCGAGACCACGCGGGGGTCCTACAATGAGCAGTTCTTC
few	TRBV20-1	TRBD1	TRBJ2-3	CSAHRGSTDTQYF	TGCAGTGCCCACAGGGGGTCCACAGATACGCAGTATTTT
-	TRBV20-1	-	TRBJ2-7	CSALLQGSDEQYF	TGCAGTGCCCTCCTTCAGGGTTCTGACGAGCAGTACTTC
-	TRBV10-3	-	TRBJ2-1	CAISDDSATYNEQFF	TGTGCCATCAGTGACGACAGCGCTACCTACAATGAGCAGTTCTTC
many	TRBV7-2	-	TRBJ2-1	CASSLQARNYNEQFF	TGTGCCAGCAGCTTACAAGCACGGAACTACAATGAGCAGTTCTTC
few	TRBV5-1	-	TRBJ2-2	CASSRGDTLNTGELFF	TGCGCCAGCAGCCGAGGGGACACACTGAACACCGGGGAGCTGTTTTTT
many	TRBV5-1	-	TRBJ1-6	CASSLRTPDGPLHF	TGCGCCAGCAGCTTGAGGACACCGGATGGGCCCCTCCACTTT
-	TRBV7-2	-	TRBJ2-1	CASSRDLREQFF	TGTGCCAGCAGCCGGGACTTGAGGGAGCAGTTCTTC
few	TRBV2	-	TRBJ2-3	CASRPTASTDTQYF	TGTGCCAGCCGCCCGACAGCTAGCACAGATACGCAGTATTTT
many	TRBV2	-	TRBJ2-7	CASTRGPASYEQYF	TGTGCCAGCACCCGGGGACCGGCCTCCTACGAGCAGTACTTC
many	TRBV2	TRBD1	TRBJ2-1	CASSYDRAYNEQFF	TGTGCCAGCAGTTATGACAGGGCCTACAATGAGCAGTTCTTC
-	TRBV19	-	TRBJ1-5	CASSMGPYQPQHF	TGTGCCAGTAGTATGGGTCCGTATCAGCCCCAGCATTTT
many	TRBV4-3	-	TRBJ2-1	CASSQGAPSYNEQFF	TGCGCCAGCAGCCAGGGGGCCCCTTCCTACAATGAGCAGTTCTTC
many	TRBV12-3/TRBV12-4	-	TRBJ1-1	CASRPPGRRAEAFF	TGTGCCAGCAGGCCCCCGGGACGGCGCGCTGAAGCTTTCTTT